This is a list of T cell receptor beta chains from one sample in a study of T cell repertoires in cytomegalovirus infection. TCRdb reprocessed the reads with MiXCR, giving one entry per CDR3 protein. The table shows more than 400,000 distinct CDR3 sequences, with around 27% occurring only once. Specimen: PBMCs. All receptors derive from a human donor in good health (CMV status not recorded). Some clones in this sample may be carry-over from other donors' samples. CDR3s include the opening cysteine and the closing phenylalanine or tryptophan. Fields, in order: V gene, clone size, D gene, J gene, CDR3 DNA, CDR3 protein. The D gene is left open where the match is weak. Clone size, where shown, is once, few, many, or a class for clones that have expanded.

TRBV12-3/TRBV12-4,NA,NA,TRBJ1-1,TGTGCCAGCAGTTCCGGGACCTTCCGCTTAGTCGGCCCTGAAGCTTTCTTT,CASSSGTFRLVGPEAFF
TRBV20-1,few,NA,TRBJ2-5,TGCAGTGCCGAGACAGAAGAGACCCAGTACTTC,CSAETEETQYF
TRBV28,few,TRBD1,TRBJ1-5,TGTGCCAGCAGTTTCCCTCAGGGGGGCAATCAGCCCCAGCATTTT,CASSFPQGGNQPQHF
TRBV19,NA,NA,TRBJ2-2,TGTGCCAGTAGTATTAGAGGATTAGACACCGGGGAGCTGTTTTTT,CASSIRGLDTGELFF
TRBV6-5,once,NA,TRBJ2-5,TGTGCCAGCAGTTACTCGATAGGGGTCCAAGAGACCCAGTACTTC,CASSYSIGVQETQYF
TRBV6-5,few,NA,TRBJ1-6,TGTGCCAGCAGAATAGGACGGAGCTCCTATAATTCACCCCTCCACTTT,CASRIGRSSYNSPLHF
TRBV7-6,NA,NA,TRBJ2-5,TGTGCCAGCAGCCCCCCAAACAGGAACCAAGAGACCCAGTACTTC,CASSPPNRNQETQYF
TRBV7-2,few,NA,TRBJ2-1,TGTGCCAGCAGCTCGGCTACGAGCTCCTACAATGAGCAGTTCTTC,CASSSATSSYNEQFF
TRBV7-2,many,NA,TRBJ2-2,TGTGCCAGCAGTAAAACGCTGAACGTAGGGGAGCTGTTTTTT,CASSKTLNVGELFF
TRBV29-1,NA,TRBD2,TRBJ2-2,TGCAGCGCCCGACCTAGCGGGAACACCGGGGAGCTGTTTTTT,CSARPSGNTGELFF
TRBV6-1,NA,TRBD1,TRBJ1-1,TGTGCCAGCATCCAGGGGGGGGTTGGGGGTGCTGAAGCTTTCTTT,CASIQGGVGGAEAFF
TRBV12-3/TRBV12-4,many,TRBD2,TRBJ2-7,TGTGCCACCGAAGCGGGGGATGCCTACGAGCAGTACTTC,CATEAGDAYEQYF
TRBV15,NA,NA,TRBJ2-1,TGTGCCACCAGCATTGACGGGAGAATCTACAATGAGCAGTTCTTC,CATSIDGRIYNEQFF
TRBV6-2/TRBV6-3,NA,TRBD2,TRBJ2-5,TGTGCCAGCAGTCCTCGCGGGAGGGCCCGTCAAGAGACCCAGTACTTC,CASSPRGRARQETQYF
TRBV5-5,NA,NA,TRBJ2-2,TGTGCCAGCAGCACCTCAGTTCGGAACACCGGGGAGCTGTTTTTT,CASSTSVRNTGELFF
TRBV6-2/TRBV6-3,NA,NA,TRBJ1-6,TGTGCCAGCAGAGATGAGGGGGGGTATTCACCCCTCCACTTT,CASRDEGGYSPLHF
TRBV7-9,few,TRBD1,TRBJ2-5,TGTGCCAGCAGCTTACTCTCCGGGACAGGGGGCGGAGAAGAGACCCAGTACTTC,CASSLLSGTGGGEETQYF
TRBV4-1,NA,TRBD2,TRBJ2-1,TGCGCCAGCAGCCAAGTGACAGCGGGAGGGAACAATGAGCAGTTCTTC,CASSQVTAGGNNEQFF
TRBV29-1,few,NA,TRBJ1-1,TGCAGCGTTGCGACTAGCACTGAAGCTTTCTTT,CSVATSTEAFF
TRBV6-1,NA,NA,TRBJ2-5,TGTGCCAGCATGACGTACCAAGAGACCCAGTACTTC,CASMTYQETQYF
TRBV4-3,NA,TRBD2,TRBJ2-3,TGCGCCAGCAGCCAGGGGACTAGCGGGAGATCAGATACGCAGTATTTT,CASSQGTSGRSDTQYF
TRBV7-2,few,NA,TRBJ1-5,TGTGCCAGCAGCTTAGTTCCAAGGATCAATCAGCCCCAGCATTTT,CASSLVPRINQPQHF
TRBV29-1,many,NA,TRBJ2-3,TGCAGCGTTCGGCAGGGTTCGGATACGCAGTATTTT,CSVRQGSDTQYF
TRBV28,NA,TRBD1,TRBJ1-2,TGTGCCAGCACCCCGGACAGGGTGGACTATGGCTACACCTTC,CASTPDRVDYGYTF
TRBV4-1,few,NA,TRBJ1-2,TGCGCCAGCAGCCAACCCACCGGCCGCTACACCTTC,CASSQPTGRYTF